The T cell receptor (beta chain) under discussion was sequenced for a study of T cell responses to AZD1222 COVID-19 vaccine. Samples with a second dose at about 4 or about 12 weeks were pooled together. The protocol was immunoSEQ multiplex PCR, while the TCRdb copy is restricted to in-frame clones and leaves out a portion. The sample lists under 150,000 clones, about 90% occurring once. V was cut by 4 bases and J by 0 bases, with 11 bases left in between. In germline, CDR1 is MNHEY, CDR2 SMNVEV (reference sequence). This CDR3 contains 15 residues. V gene TRBV27 combines with J gene TRBJ2-3, with D unresolved. The clonotype was recovered from an adult who received the AZD1222 COVID-19 vaccine. Material: peripheral blood, obtained 28 days after the second AZD1222 dose. CDR3 bases: TGTGCCAGCAGTTCCTATTTCATTAGCACAGATACGCAGTATTTT. It specifies CASSSYFISTDTQYF.